Listed below are T cell receptor beta chains from one sample, sequenced in a study of shared T cell receptors in the human thymus. The assay was immunoSEQ multiplex PCR, and TCRdb's table has in-frame clones only and misses some. The sample has about 660,000 clones, 88% seen once. These data are also associated with another study on human thymus T cells.

Sequencing input: thymocytes. These TCRs come from a boy under three years old with a congenital heart defect. Both conserved end residues are part of each CDR3. A D gene is named only where the DNA matches it firmly. Clone size is shown for a subset of rows, as once, few, many or a class of expanded clone.

J: TRBJ1-2; D: TRBD1; length: 14; V: TRBV7-2; size: .; DNA: TGTGCCAGCAGCCCCGGACAGGGTGACTATGGCTACACCTTC; CDR3: CASSPGQGDYGYTF
J: TRBJ2-1; D: TRBD1; length: 16; V: TRBV11-3; size: .; DNA: TGTGCCAGCAGCTCACGTCAGGGACAGGGGGCATATGAGCAGTTCTTC; CDR3: CASSSRQGQGAYEQFF
J: TRBJ1-2; D: TRBD1; length: 13; V: TRBV25-1; size: .; DNA: TGTGCCAGCAGTGAACAGGGGGGCTACGGCTACACCTTC; CDR3: CASSEQGGYGYTF
J: TRBJ1-1; D: .; length: 12; V: TRBV5-4; size: .; DNA: TGTGCCAGCAGCCGGCGGGGGAATGAGGCTTTCTTT; CDR3: CASSRRGNEAFF
J: TRBJ2-3; D: .; length: 15; V: TRBV9; size: .; DNA: TGTGCCAGCAGCGGCCTCGGGTCCCGCACAGATACGCAGTATTTT; CDR3: CASSGLGSRTDTQYF
J: TRBJ2-5; D: .; length: 15; V: TRBV4-2; size: once; DNA: TGTGCCAGCAGCCATTACAGGGAGTTCCAAGAGACCCAGTACTTC; CDR3: CASSHYREFQETQYF
J: TRBJ2-1; D: TRBD2; length: 19; V: TRBV5-4; size: .; DNA: TGTGCCAGCAGCTTAGAAGGCAAACGTTCGACTAGCGCCCATAATGAGCAGTTCTTC; CDR3: CASSLEGKRSTSAHNEQFF
J: TRBJ2-1; D: TRBD1; length: 15; V: TRBV27; size: .; DNA: TGTGCCAGCAGTCTCCAGACAGGGCCAGACAATGAGCAGTTCTTC; CDR3: CASSLQTGPDNEQFF
J: TRBJ2-7; D: TRBD1; length: 12; V: TRBV23-1; size: few; DNA: TGCGCCAGCGAGACAGGGGGAAAAGAGCAGTACTTC; CDR3: CASETGGKEQYF
J: TRBJ2-2; D: .; length: 15; V: TRBV9; size: once; DNA: TGTGCCAGCAGCTCATCAGGATGCAACACCGGGGAGCTGTTTTTT; CDR3: CASSSSGCNTGELFF
J: TRBJ2-7; D: TRBD1; length: 20; V: TRBV11-3; size: .; DNA: TGTGCCAGCAGCTCGACGGGACAGATGTTGGGTGGGACCTACTCCTACGAGCAGTACTTC; CDR3: CASSSTGQMLGGTYSYEQYF
J: TRBJ2-7; D: .; length: 13; V: TRBV5-4; size: .; DNA: TGTGCCGGCAGCCAGGGCGGGGTAAACGAGCAGTACTTC; CDR3: CAGSQGGVNEQYF
J: TRBJ1-5; D: TRBD1; length: 14; V: TRBV28; size: .; DNA: TGTGCCACCGGTGTGGGACAGAAAAATCAGCCCCAGCATTTT; CDR3: CATGVGQKNQPQHF
J: TRBJ2-1; D: TRBD2; length: 14; V: TRBV4-3; size: .; DNA: TGCGCCAGCAGCCAAGACCGGGAGGTCGGTGAGCAGTTCTTC; CDR3: CASSQDREVGEQFF
J: TRBJ1-5; D: .; length: 16; V: TRBV30; size: .; DNA: TGTGCCTGGAGCGCAAAACAAGCGGCTGGTAATCAGCCCCAGCATTTT; CDR3: CAWSAKQAAGNQPQHF
J: TRBJ2-5; D: TRBD2; length: 14; V: TRBV4-3; size: once; DNA: TGCGCCAGCAGCCCCGGGGGGGGACAAGAGACCCAGTACTTC; CDR3: CASSPGGGQETQYF
J: TRBJ2-1; D: .; length: 15; V: TRBV10-2; size: .; DNA: TGCGCCACCATCCTCGCGAGCGGAGTATACAATGAGCAGTTCTTC; CDR3: CATILASGVYNEQFF
J: TRBJ2-5; D: .; length: 11; V: TRBV29-1; size: .; DNA: TGCAGCGTGGCAGAGGTGGAGACCCAGTACTTC; CDR3: CSVAEVETQYF
J: TRBJ2-5; D: TRBD2; length: 15; V: TRBV30; size: .; DNA: TGTGCCTGGAGGCGGGTACTAGCGGAGAAAGAGACCCAGTACTTC; CDR3: CAWRRVLAEKETQYF
J: TRBJ2-7; D: TRBD1; length: 14; V: TRBV11-2; size: once; DNA: TGTGCCAGCAGCCCCCCTGACAGGGGGGACGAGCAGTACTTC; CDR3: CASSPPDRGDEQYF
J: TRBJ2-1; D: .; length: 17; V: TRBV7-2; size: .; DNA: TGTGCCAGCAGCTTAGTCCGAAGACGGGACTCCTACAATGAGCAGTTCTTC; CDR3: CASSLVRRRDSYNEQFF
J: TRBJ2-7; D: TRBD2; length: 13; V: TRBV28; size: .; DNA: TGTGCCAGCAGTGGGACTAGCGGGAGTGTAGAGTACTTC; CDR3: CASSGTSGSVEYF
J: TRBJ2-7; D: TRBD1; length: 16; V: TRBV5-6; size: .; DNA: TGTGCCAGCAGCTTGGCCTTGGGACAGGGTTCCTACGAGCAGTACTTC; CDR3: CASSLALGQGSYEQYF
J: TRBJ1-2; D: .; length: 14; V: TRBV10-3; size: .; DNA: TGTGCCATCAGTGAGTATCCGCCGGGGTATGGCTACACCTTC; CDR3: CAISEYPPGYGYTF
J: TRBJ2-7; D: TRBD2; length: 16; V: TRBV4-1; size: once; DNA: TGCGCCAGCAGCCAAGGACGCGGGAGTGTGTCCTACGAGCAGTACTTC; CDR3: CASSQGRGSVSYEQYF
J: TRBJ2-6; D: .; length: 14; V: TRBV30; size: few; DNA: TGTGCCTGGATCGCAGACTCTGGGGCCAACGTCCTGACTTTC; CDR3: CAWIADSGANVLTF
J: TRBJ1-1; D: .; length: 15; V: TRBV6-5; size: .; DNA: TGTGCCAGCAGCCACCAACCTCCGACAGTTTACGGGGCTTTCTTT; CDR3: CASSHQPPTVYGAFF
J: TRBJ1-4; D: .; length: 14; V: TRBV7-2; size: once; DNA: TGTGCCAGCAGCTCCGGCCCTATGGGCCGAAAACTGTTTTTT; CDR3: CASSSGPMGRKLFF
J: TRBJ2-7; D: .; length: 12; V: TRBV28; size: .; DNA: TGTGCCAGCAGCCCAGGGGTTTACGAGCAGTACTTC; CDR3: CASSPGVYEQYF
J: TRBJ2-2; D: TRBD2; length: 18; V: TRBV2; size: .; DNA: TGTGCCACCGGGGAAGGACTAGCGGGAGGGCCCGACACCGGGGAGCTGTTTTTT; CDR3: CATGEGLAGGPDTGELFF
J: TRBJ2-3; D: TRBD1; length: 13; V: TRBV5-1; size: .; DNA: TGCGCCAGCAGCACGGACAGGGTCGTTACGCAGTATTTT; CDR3: CASSTDRVVTQYF
J: TRBJ2-7; D: TRBD1; length: 15; V: TRBV7-9; size: .; DNA: TGTGCCAGCAGCCCGGGGACAGGGCTAACCTACGAGCAGTACTTC; CDR3: CASSPGTGLTYEQYF
J: TRBJ2-1; D: .; length: 13; V: TRBV7-2; size: .; DNA: TGTGCCAGCAGCTTCGGGATATCGGATGAGCAGTTCTTC; CDR3: CASSFGISDEQFF
J: TRBJ2-7; D: TRBD2; length: 14; V: TRBV27; size: .; DNA: TGTGCCAGCAGTTTATCTAGCGGGTTCTACGAGCAGTACTTC; CDR3: CASSLSSGFYEQYF
J: TRBJ2-1; D: .; length: 12; V: TRBV5-1; size: .; DNA: TGCGCCAGCAGCTTCCCCCAGGCTGAGCAGTTCTTC; CDR3: CASSFPQAEQFF
J: TRBJ2-1; D: TRBD1; length: 18; V: TRBV14; size: .; DNA: TGTGCCAGCAGCCCGACAGACAGGGGCCGGCCTCGGAACAATGAGCAGTTCTTC; CDR3: CASSPTDRGRPRNNEQFF
J: TRBJ2-2; D: TRBD2; length: 19; V: TRBV4-3; size: .; DNA: TGCGCCAGCAGCCAAAACTGGGAGTATAGCGGGGCGATGGGCGGGGAGCTGTTTTTT; CDR3: CASSQNWEYSGAMGGELFF
J: TRBJ1-5; D: TRBD1; length: 18; V: TRBV6-1; size: .; DNA: TGTGCCAGCAGTGAAGTGGGCGTAGAACAGGGGGAGAGCCAGCCCCAGCATTTT; CDR3: CASSEVGVEQGESQPQHF
J: TRBJ2-1; D: .; length: 17; V: TRBV7-3; size: .; DNA: TGTGCCAGCAGCCCAGCTCGACTAAGGCGGCCCTACAATGAGCAGTTCTTC; CDR3: CASSPARLRRPYNEQFF
J: TRBJ2-3; D: TRBD2; length: 16; V: TRBV5-6; size: .; DNA: TGTGCCAGCAGCTTGAAAACTAGCGGAGACACAGATACGCAGTATTTT; CDR3: CASSLKTSGDTDTQYF
J: TRBJ2-6; D: .; length: 16; V: TRBV28; size: .; DNA: TGTGCCAGCAGTCGCTTACGAGGCTCTGGGGCCAACGTCCTGACTTTC; CDR3: CASSRLRGSGANVLTF
J: TRBJ1-2; D: .; length: 15; V: TRBV6-5; size: .; DNA: TGTGCCAGCAGTTACAGGGCGGGACGGCCGAATGGCTACACCTTC; CDR3: CASSYRAGRPNGYTF
J: TRBJ2-2; D: TRBD1; length: 16; V: TRBV4-3; size: .; DNA: TGCGCCAGCAGCCAAGATAGGGGGCAGAACACCGGGGAGCTGTTTTTT; CDR3: CASSQDRGQNTGELFF
J: TRBJ1-1; D: .; length: 13; V: TRBV4-1; size: .; DNA: TGCGCCAGCAGCCAAGGGCGGGACACTGAAGCTTTCTTT; CDR3: CASSQGRDTEAFF
J: TRBJ2-3; D: .; length: 15; V: TRBV14; size: .; DNA: TGTGCCAGCAGCCACCCCCCCGCCAGAACAGATACGCAGTATTTT; CDR3: CASSHPPARTDTQYF
J: TRBJ2-7; D: .; length: 16; V: TRBV6-1; size: .; DNA: TGTGCCAGCAGTGCCTACTCCAGGGGACACGACTACGAGCAGTACTTC; CDR3: CASSAYSRGHDYEQYF
J: TRBJ2-1; D: TRBD1; length: 12; V: TRBV6-1; size: .; DNA: TGTGCCAGCAGTGTAGAGACAGGGGAGCAGTTCTTC; CDR3: CASSVETGEQFF
J: TRBJ2-7; D: .; length: 16; V: TRBV27; size: .; DNA: TGTGCCAGCAGTCCTAGGGGGACGAGGATCCCATACGAGCAGTACTTC; CDR3: CASSPRGTRIPYEQYF
J: TRBJ2-5; D: TRBD2; length: 17; V: TRBV5-6; size: .; DNA: TGTGCCAGCAGCTTGGTTGGGACTAGCAACATCCAAGAGACCCAGTACTTC; CDR3: CASSLVGTSNIQETQYF
J: TRBJ1-1; D: TRBD1; length: 15; V: TRBV7-9; size: .; DNA: TGTGCCAGCAGCTTAGGCGATTGGGACAGGGGGCCGGCTTTCTTT; CDR3: CASSLGDWDRGPAFF
J: TRBJ2-7; D: .; length: 14; V: TRBV30; size: .; DNA: TGTGCCTGGAGATTTTATCGGGAAGGCGGCGAGCAGTACTTC; CDR3: CAWRFYREGGEQYF
J: TRBJ1-1; D: .; length: 19; V: TRBV14; size: .; DNA: TGTGCCAGCAGCCAAGATAAGGGCACCAAAAAGGGGATGAACACTGAAGCTTTCTTT; CDR3: CASSQDKGTKKGMNTEAFF
J: TRBJ2-7; D: .; length: 13; V: TRBV5-1; size: .; DNA: TGCGCCAGCAGCTTCCGACAGGGAGGCGAGCAGTACTTC; CDR3: CASSFRQGGEQYF
J: TRBJ2-7; D: TRBD1; length: 18; V: TRBV23-1; size: .; DNA: TGCGCCAGCAGTCAACGCCGCCGAAAGGACAGGGCAGGGGACGAGCAGTACTTC; CDR3: CASSQRRRKDRAGDEQYF
J: TRBJ2-5; D: .; length: 12; V: TRBV5-8; size: .; DNA: TGTGCCAGCGCGGAGGAACAAGAGACCCAGTACTTC; CDR3: CASAEEQETQYF
J: TRBJ2-1; D: TRBD1; length: 16; V: TRBV7-2; size: few; DNA: TGTGCCAGCAGCCCCAGAGGGGACAGGGGGGGTGGTGAGCAGTTCTTC; CDR3: CASSPRGDRGGGEQFF
J: TRBJ2-3; D: TRBD2; length: 16; V: TRBV28; size: .; DNA: TGTGCCAGCAGTTTAACTAGCGGGGCTAGCACAGATACGCAGTATTTT; CDR3: CASSLTSGASTDTQYF